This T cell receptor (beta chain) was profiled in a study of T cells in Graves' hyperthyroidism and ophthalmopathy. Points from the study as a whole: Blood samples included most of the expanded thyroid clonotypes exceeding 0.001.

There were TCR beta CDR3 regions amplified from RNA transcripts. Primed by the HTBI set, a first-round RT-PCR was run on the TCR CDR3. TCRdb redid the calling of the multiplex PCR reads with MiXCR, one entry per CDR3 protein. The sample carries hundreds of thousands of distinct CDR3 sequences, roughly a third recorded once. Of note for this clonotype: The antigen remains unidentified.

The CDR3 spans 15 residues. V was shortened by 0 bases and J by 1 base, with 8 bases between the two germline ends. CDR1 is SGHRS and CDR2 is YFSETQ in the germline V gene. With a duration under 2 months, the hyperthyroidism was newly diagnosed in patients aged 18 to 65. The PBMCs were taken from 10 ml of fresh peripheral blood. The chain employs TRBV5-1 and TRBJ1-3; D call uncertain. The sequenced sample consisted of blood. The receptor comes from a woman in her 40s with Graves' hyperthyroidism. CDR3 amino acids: CASSLDPGSGNTIYF. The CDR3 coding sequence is TGCGCCAGCAGCTTGGACCCGGGGTCTGGAAACACCATATATTTT.